The rows below give T cell receptor beta chains drawn from one sample of a study of cytomegalovirus exposure and HLA in healthy donors. Data came from immunoSEQ multiplex PCR; TCRdb stores just in-frame clones and leaves some out. The table has approximately 120,000 clones, more than 65% seen once. Sequenced sample: PBMCs. These receptors were taken from a man aged 18 to 29 in good health and CMV-seronegative. CDR3s include the opening cysteine and the closing phenylalanine or tryptophan. The D gene is left open where the match is weak. Some rows mark clone size as missing; the rest say once, few, many or name a class of expanded clone.

J: TRBJ1-1; length: 15; size: .; D: .; V: TRBV4-1; DNA: TGCGCCAGTACCCCCATGACCCAGGGCGGAACTGAAGCTTTCTTT; CDR3: CASTPMTQGGTEAFF
J: TRBJ2-1; length: 11; size: .; D: .; V: TRBV5-6; DNA: TGTGCCAGCAGCTCGGACTTTGAGCAGTTCTTC; CDR3: CASSSDFEQFF
J: TRBJ1-6; length: 15; size: .; D: .; V: TRBV5-6; DNA: TGTGCCAGCAGCTCCCCGGCCCGAGGAAATTCACCCCTCCACTTT; CDR3: CASSSPARGNSPLHF
J: TRBJ2-7; length: 16; size: .; D: .; V: TRBV7-9; DNA: TGTTCCAGCAGCTTAGCAACCTTCGGGATAACCTACGAGCAGTACTTC; CDR3: CSSSLATFGITYEQYF
J: TRBJ2-7; length: 11; size: .; D: TRBD1; V: TRBV20-1; DNA: TGCAGTGCAGGACAGGGGTACGAGCAGTACTTC; CDR3: CSAGQGYEQYF
J: TRBJ2-4; length: 19; size: .; D: TRBD2; V: TRBV7-9; DNA: TGTGCCAGCAGCTTATTCCTAGCGGGGGGCCCCGTGGCCAAAAACATTCAGTACTTC; CDR3: CASSLFLAGGPVAKNIQYF
J: TRBJ2-1; length: 16; size: .; D: TRBD2; V: TRBV7-9; DNA: TGTGCCAGCAGCTCCATGTGGAGCGGGGTCTACAATGAGCAGTTCTTC; CDR3: CASSSMWSGVYNEQFF
J: TRBJ2-7; length: 15; size: once; D: .; V: TRBV5-1; DNA: TGCGCCAGCAGCTTATTAGGACAGTGGTCGGACGAGCAGTACTTC; CDR3: CASSLLGQWSDEQYF
J: TRBJ1-3; length: 17; size: .; D: .; V: TRBV19; DNA: TGTGCCAGTAGTATACGCGGGAGTAGCTCCTCTGGAAACACCATATATTTT; CDR3: CASSIRGSSSSGNTIYF
J: TRBJ1-1; length: 16; size: .; D: .; V: TRBV5-3; DNA: TGTGCCAGAAGCCCCTTAACCCATCTATGGAACACTGAAGCTTTCTTT; CDR3: CARSPLTHLWNTEAFF
J: TRBJ2-5; length: 15; size: .; D: .; V: TRBV2; DNA: TGTGCCAGCAGTGACTTAGCGGAGTACCAAGAGACCCAGTACTTC; CDR3: CASSDLAEYQETQYF
J: TRBJ1-1; length: 16; size: .; D: .; V: TRBV5-5; DNA: TGTGCCAGCAGCTTGGGGGGGCCCTCTGTCCACCGGGAAGCTTTCTTT; CDR3: CASSLGGPSVHREAFF
J: TRBJ1-2; length: 13; size: .; D: TRBD1; V: TRBV5-1; DNA: TGCGCCAGCAGCTCCGACAGGGGGCATGGCTACACCTTC; CDR3: CASSSDRGHGYTF
J: TRBJ1-2; length: 14; size: .; D: TRBD1; V: TRBV18; DNA: TGTGCCAGCTCACTCGGACAGGGGGCATATGGCTACACCTTC; CDR3: CASSLGQGAYGYTF
J: TRBJ1-6; length: 15; size: .; D: TRBD1; V: TRBV19; DNA: TGTGCCAGTGGCTCGCGGACAGGGTATAATTCACCCCTCCACTTT; CDR3: CASGSRTGYNSPLHF
J: TRBJ1-6; length: 12; size: .; D: .; V: TRBV6-1; DNA: TGTGCCAGCACCGTTGGACAGACTCCCCTCCACTTT; CDR3: CASTVGQTPLHF
J: TRBJ2-7; length: 15; size: few; D: TRBD1; V: TRBV19; DNA: TGTGCCAGTAGTTTAACCGGGACAGGGGGCAGCGAGCAGTACTTC; CDR3: CASSLTGTGGSEQYF
J: TRBJ1-4; length: 14; size: .; D: .; V: TRBV19; DNA: TGTGCCAGTAGTGATCAATACTTTAATGAAAAACTGTTTTTT; CDR3: CASSDQYFNEKLFF
J: TRBJ1-3; length: 17; size: .; D: TRBD1; V: TRBV5-1; DNA: TGCGCCAGCAGCTTGGGGACAGGGAATAGCAATGGAAACACCATATATTTT; CDR3: CASSLGTGNSNGNTIYF
J: TRBJ2-7; length: 14; size: .; D: TRBD2; V: TRBV5-4; DNA: TGTGCCAGCAGCTCCTGGGAGGGGTCGGGCGAGCAGTACTTC; CDR3: CASSSWEGSGEQYF
J: TRBJ1-1; length: 14; size: .; D: .; V: TRBV7-9; DNA: TGTGCCAGCAGCTTACCCGGGGGGAACACTGAAGCTTTCTTT; CDR3: CASSLPGGNTEAFF
J: TRBJ1-1; length: 16; size: .; D: TRBD1; V: TRBV7-9; DNA: TGTGCCAGCAGCCACCACAGGGGGCCCGGGAACACTGAAGCTTTCTTT; CDR3: CASSHHRGPGNTEAFF
J: TRBJ2-7; length: 16; size: .; D: .; V: TRBV2; DNA: TGTGCCAGCAGTGAAGCGCTCGGGGGTGAGGGCTACGAGCAGTACTTC; CDR3: CASSEALGGEGYEQYF
J: TRBJ2-5; length: 13; size: .; D: TRBD1; V: TRBV28; DNA: TGTGCCAGCAGTTGGGACAGCAGGGAGACCCAGTACTTC; CDR3: CASSWDSRETQYF
J: TRBJ2-3; length: 14; size: .; D: .; V: TRBV2; DNA: TGTGCCAGCACCCTACTCACGTCCACAGATACGCAGTATTTT; CDR3: CASTLLTSTDTQYF
J: TRBJ1-5; length: 18; size: .; D: .; V: TRBV18; DNA: TGTGCCAGCTCACTTGGGGGGGGGCAGGACGGTGCGAATCAGCCCCAGCATTTT; CDR3: CASSLGGGQDGANQPQHF
J: TRBJ1-2; length: 15; size: .; D: TRBD1; V: TRBV19; DNA: TGTGCCAGTAATCCCCCGGGACAGGGTCTCTATGGCTACACCTTC; CDR3: CASNPPGQGLYGYTF
J: TRBJ1-6; length: 14; size: .; D: .; V: TRBV11-1; DNA: TGTGCCAGCAGCCTACAGGGAGTATATTCACCCCTCCACTTT; CDR3: CASSLQGVYSPLHF
J: TRBJ2-7; length: 14; size: .; D: TRBD1; V: TRBV10-3; DNA: TGTGCCATCAGTGAGTTGGGGACAGGGGGAGAGCAGTACTTC; CDR3: CAISELGTGGEQYF
J: TRBJ2-7; length: 15; size: .; D: .; V: TRBV11-2; DNA: TGTGCCAGCAGCTTAGGGACATTGGTAACCTACGAGCAGTACTTC; CDR3: CASSLGTLVTYEQYF
J: TRBJ2-7; length: 13; size: .; D: .; V: TRBV25-1; DNA: TGTGCCAGCAGTGACAGGGCGGTTGGAGAGCAGTACTTC; CDR3: CASSDRAVGEQYF